The following is a T cell receptor (beta chain) sequence with its context. A single record per CDR3 protein comes from TCRdb applying MiXCR to the RT-PCR reads. Found here are 650,000 to 800,000 distinct CDR3 sequences, 12% to 15% of them singletons; the top ten hold around 3.3%. The length of the CDR3 is 13 residues. Germline values: CDR1 DFQATT, CDR2 SNEGSKA (reference sequence). V gave up 3 bases and J gave up 7 bases, with 15 bases separating them. The receptor was isolated from a female donor in good health, serving as a healthy control. This chain links TRBV20-1 with TRBJ1-2; TRBD1 is a possible D gene (5 bases). Sequenced material: memory CD4+ T cells from blood. The CDR3 loop is CSASGIGVGGYTF. The CDR3 DNA reads as TGCAGTGCTAGTGGGATAGGGGTAGGTGGCTACACCTTC.